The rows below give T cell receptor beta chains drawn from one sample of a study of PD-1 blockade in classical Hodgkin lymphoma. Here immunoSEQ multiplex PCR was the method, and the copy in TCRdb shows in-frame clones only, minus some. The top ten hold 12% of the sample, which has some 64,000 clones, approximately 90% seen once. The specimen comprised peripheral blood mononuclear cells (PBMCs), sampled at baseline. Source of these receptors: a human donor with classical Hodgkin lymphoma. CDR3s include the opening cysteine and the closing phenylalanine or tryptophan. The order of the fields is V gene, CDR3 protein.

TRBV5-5 CASSLADEQFF
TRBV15 CATSSSGSTEAFF
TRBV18 CTSSPRWDRGAFF
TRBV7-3 CASSVQGTNEKLFF
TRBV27 CASSPHSNPGADYGYTF
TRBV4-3 CASSQDLTQAYQPQHF
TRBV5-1 CASSSQSGGEQYF
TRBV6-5 CASSYSVNTEAFF
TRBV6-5 CASSSRTVNIQYF
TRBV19 CASSNRGGTYEQYF
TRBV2 CASNLGGPTEAFF
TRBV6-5 CASRTFSGNTIYF
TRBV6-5 CASSYSIGADNSPLHF
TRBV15 CATSREGNDYSGNTIYF
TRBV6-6 CASTYRGEETQYF
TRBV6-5 CASRFKLQGNQPQHF
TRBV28 CASGTGGNEKLFF
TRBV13 CASSEGTDTNEKLFF
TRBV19 CASSQQISYEQYF
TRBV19 CASSEVAHREQFF
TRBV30 CAWTLLGGVGRGNTIYF
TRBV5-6 CASSLGLTVRHGYTF
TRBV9 CASRPGQGRNEQFF
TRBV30 CAWRGPGFSSNQPQHF
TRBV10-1 CASSTGGETDTQYF
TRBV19 CASRQGNQPQHF
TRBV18 CASSPFGTGGIQVTEAFF
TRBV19 CASSIVADRGYEQFF
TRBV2 CASRPRESTGNTIYF
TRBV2 CAREVYNSPLHF
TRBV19 CASSISVGGQPQHF
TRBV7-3 CASSLGARGDTEAFF
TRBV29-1 CMTRTHTEAFF
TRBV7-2 CASSFLRDPIEQFF
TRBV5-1 CASSFSGTSGGNEQFF
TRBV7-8 CASSFLGLFSSGNTIYF
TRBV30 CAWSVVLDYTF
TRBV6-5 CASHNNRGYGYTF
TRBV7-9 CASSFSPSYEQYF
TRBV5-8 CASSPLAGGRADTQYF
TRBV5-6 CASSLPGQTYEQYF
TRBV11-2 CASSGGLSSYNEQFF
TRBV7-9 CASSFPGRLYEQYF